Each of the 8 T cell receptor beta chains below was sequenced from the same sample in a study of blood T cell repertoires in COVID-19. This table comes from immunoSEQ multiplex PCR, and its TCRdb copy is limited to in-frame clones, with some not included. The table includes roughly 35,000 clones, around four fifths detected once. The sample comprised peripheral blood. These receptors originate from a man aged 65 to 85 with acute or convalescent COVID-19.

The genes are TRBV9 and TRBJ2-7, with 10 bases that match TRBD2. The germline gives CDR1 SGDLS, CDR2 YYNGEE. This CDR3 has 20 amino acids. The V segment lost 0 bases and the J segment 3 bases; nucleotides outside the gene matches: 18. The DNA of the CDR3 is TGTGCCAGCAGCGTAGGTGGGGGGCCAGGGGACGGGACTAGCGACTACGAGCAGTACTTC. It yields the protein CASSVGGGPGDGTSDYEQYF.

The V call is TRBV6-6, the J call TRBJ1-2; 8 bases match TRBD1. From germline, CDR1 is MNHNY and CDR2 SVGAGI (reference sequence). V lost 10 bases, J lost 7 bases, and 11 bases stayed unmatched. This CDR3 is 13 amino acids long. The CDR3 sequence is CANTRTGSSGYTF. CDR3 bases: TGTGCCAACACGCGGACAGGGTCAAGTGGCTACACCTTC.

The chain links TRBV6-1 to TRBJ1-3, with a tentative D call TRBD1 (5 bases). Germline V lookup: CDR1 MNHNS, CDR2 SASEGT. Trimming took off 3 bases at V and 0 bases at J, with 6 bases between the two ends. The CDR3 sequence is 14 residues long. This CDR3 is CASSEGGSGNTIYF. Written as DNA, the CDR3 is TGTGCCAGCAGTGAGGGGGGCTCTGGAAACACCATATATTTT.

This clone is categorized as medium-sized. The V gene is TRBV6-5, the J gene TRBJ2-7; 9 positions agree with TRBD2. The CDR3 sequence is 15 residues long. J gave up 0 bases and V 5 bases, and 5 bases lay outside the gene matches. CDR1 is MNHEY, CDR2 SVGAGI, per germline. The CDR3 sequence: CASSPTAGGSYEQYF. The CDR3 DNA follows: TGTGCCAGCAGTCCTACAGCGGGGGGCTCCTACGAGCAGTACTTC.

The V call is TRBV2, the J call TRBJ1-1; D uncertain. The V and J ends lost 4 bases and 1 base respectively, with 7 bases between them. CDR1 SNHLY and CDR2 FYNNEI come from the germline V gene. The CDR3 runs to 13 residues. In nucleotides, the CDR3 is TGTGCCAGCAGTGGTCTCCGGAACACTGAAGCTTTCTTT. Its protein is CASSGLRNTEAFF.

The V and J genes are TRBV27 and TRBJ2-7; possible D gene TRBD2, 6 bases. From germline, CDR1 is MNHEY and CDR2 SMNVEV (reference sequence). The CDR3 runs to 13 residues. Trimming took 2 bases from V and 4 from J, leaving 9 bases between them. For the CDR3, the DNA is TGTGCCAGCAGTTTAGGGGGAGGATACGAGCAGTACTTC. Encoded protein: CASSLGGGYEQYF.

The chain couples TRBV7-9 to TRBJ1-5, with D possibly matching TRBD1 (5 bases). The germline gives CDR1 SEHNR, CDR2 FQNEAQ (reference sequence). This CDR3 has 14 amino acids. Trimming took off 0 bases at V and 7 bases at J, with 10 bases between the two ends. The CDR3 bases are TGTGCCAGCAGCTTAGCGGGGCAGACGCAGCCCCAGCATTTT. This translates into CASSLAGQTQPQHF.

J is TRBJ2-1 and V is TRBV9; tentatively, D is TRBD2 (7 bases). Germline CDR1 and CDR2: SGDLS and YYNGEE. V shed 3 bases and J shed 0 bases, with 22 bases lying between them. The CDR3 totals 19 residues. This CDR3 is CASSAQRGARGSSYNEQFF. CDR3 DNA: TGTGCCAGCAGCGCCCAACGGGGGGCCAGGGGTAGCTCCTACAATGAGCAGTTCTTC.